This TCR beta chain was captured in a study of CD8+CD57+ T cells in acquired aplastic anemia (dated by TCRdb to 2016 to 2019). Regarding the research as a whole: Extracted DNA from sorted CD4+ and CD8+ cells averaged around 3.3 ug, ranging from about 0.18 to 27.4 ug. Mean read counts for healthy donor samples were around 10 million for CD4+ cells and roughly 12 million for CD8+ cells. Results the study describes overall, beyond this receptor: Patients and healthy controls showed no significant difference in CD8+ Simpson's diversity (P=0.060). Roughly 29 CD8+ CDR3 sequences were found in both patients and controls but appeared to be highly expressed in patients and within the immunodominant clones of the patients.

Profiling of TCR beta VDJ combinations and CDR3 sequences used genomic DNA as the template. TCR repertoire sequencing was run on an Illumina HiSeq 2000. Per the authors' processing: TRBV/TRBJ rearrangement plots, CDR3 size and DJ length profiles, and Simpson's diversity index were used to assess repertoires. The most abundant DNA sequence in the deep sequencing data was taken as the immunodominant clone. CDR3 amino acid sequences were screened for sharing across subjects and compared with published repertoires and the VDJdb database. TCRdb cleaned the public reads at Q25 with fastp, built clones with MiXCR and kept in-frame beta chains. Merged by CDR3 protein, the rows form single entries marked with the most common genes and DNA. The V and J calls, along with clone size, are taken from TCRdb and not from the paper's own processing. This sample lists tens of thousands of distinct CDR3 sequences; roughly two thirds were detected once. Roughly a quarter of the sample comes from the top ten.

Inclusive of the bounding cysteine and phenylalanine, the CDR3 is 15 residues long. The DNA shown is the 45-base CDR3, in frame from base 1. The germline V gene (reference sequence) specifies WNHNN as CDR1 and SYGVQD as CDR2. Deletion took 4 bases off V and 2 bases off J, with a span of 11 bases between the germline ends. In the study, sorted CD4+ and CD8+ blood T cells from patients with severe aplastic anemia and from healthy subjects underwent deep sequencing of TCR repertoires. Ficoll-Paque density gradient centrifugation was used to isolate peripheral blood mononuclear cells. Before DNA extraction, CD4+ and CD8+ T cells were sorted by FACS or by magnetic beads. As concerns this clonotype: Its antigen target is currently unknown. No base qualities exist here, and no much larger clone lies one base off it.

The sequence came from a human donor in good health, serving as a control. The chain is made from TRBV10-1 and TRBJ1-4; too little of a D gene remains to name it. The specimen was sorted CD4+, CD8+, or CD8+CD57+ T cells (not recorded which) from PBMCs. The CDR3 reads CASSVSRPTNEKLFF. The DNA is TGCGCCAGCAGTGTGTCACGTCCCACTAATGAAAAACTGTTTTTT.